This section outlines one T cell receptor (beta chain) sequence together with its context. Antigen unknown. The sample is drawn from a study of naive and memory T cell subsets. The CDR3 totals 15 residues. The V and J ends lost 0 bases and 1 base respectively, with 10 bases between them. Germline CDR1 is SGHKS and CDR2 is YYEKEE (reference sequence). Four subsets defined by CD45RA and CD27 were sorted after CD3, CD4, CD8 and live/dead staining. Findings and caveats of the study: In CD4 and CD8 cells, diversity dropped from naive through EMRA. TCR counts from RNA may reflect activation-linked expression changes.

The beta constant-region primer was an equimolar mix of two oligonucleotides covering TRBC1 and TRBC2. Ligation attached a single-stranded oligonucleotide with a 12-nucleotide UMI and the SP2 primer to the cDNA 3' end. In TCRdb, the UMI-ligation and nested PCR reads were re-called with MiXCR into one record per CDR3 protein. The table shows about 85,000 distinct CDR3 sequences, with roughly 13% occurring only once. This TCR was sampled from a human donor in good health. This sequence joins TRBV5-5 and TRBJ1-1; D unclear. Sequencing input: central memory CD4+ T cells from blood. The CDR3 spells CASSLEGSRNTEAFF. DNA of the CDR3: TGTGCCAGCAGCTTGGAAGGGAGCCGGAACACTGAAGCTTTCTTT.